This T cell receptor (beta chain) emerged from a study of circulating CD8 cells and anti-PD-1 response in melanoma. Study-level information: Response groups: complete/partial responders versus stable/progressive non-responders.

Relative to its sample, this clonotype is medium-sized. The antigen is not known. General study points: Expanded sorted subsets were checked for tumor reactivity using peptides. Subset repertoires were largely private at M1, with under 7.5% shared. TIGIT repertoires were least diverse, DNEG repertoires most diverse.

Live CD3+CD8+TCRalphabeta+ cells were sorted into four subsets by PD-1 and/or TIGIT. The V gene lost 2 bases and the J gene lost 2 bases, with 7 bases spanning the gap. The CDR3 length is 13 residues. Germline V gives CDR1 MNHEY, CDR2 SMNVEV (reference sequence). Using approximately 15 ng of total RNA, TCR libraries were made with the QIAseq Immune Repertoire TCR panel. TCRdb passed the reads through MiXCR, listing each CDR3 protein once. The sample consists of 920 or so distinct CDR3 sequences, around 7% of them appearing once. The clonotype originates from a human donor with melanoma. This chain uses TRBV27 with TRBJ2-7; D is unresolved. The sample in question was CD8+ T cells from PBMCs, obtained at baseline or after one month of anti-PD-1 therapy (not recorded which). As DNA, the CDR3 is TGTGCCAGCAGTTTAGGGCCAACCTACGAGCAGTACTTC. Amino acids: CASSLGPTYEQYF.